This entry features one T cell receptor beta chain sequence. Using unique molecular identifiers, the investigators prepared the TCRbeta library. TCRdb reprocessed the PCR reads with MiXCR, giving one entry per CDR3 protein. The data show almost 400,000 distinct CDR3 sequences, around 20% seen once. The data are from a study of T-cell reconstitution after alpha-beta-depleted transplantation in children. J gave up 4 bases and V 5 bases, and 1 base lay outside the gene matches. CDR3 size: 13 residues. Per germline, CDR1 KGHDR and CDR2 SFDVKD. The chain employs TRBV24-1 and TRBJ2-3; 8 bases match TRBD1. The material sequenced was PBMCs from the stem cell graft donor, taken from the stem cell graft. This TCR came from a human donor who donated a stem cell graft to a child with acute myeloid leukemia. The CDR3 here is CATSGTGPDTQYF. The CDR3 DNA reads as TGTGCCACCAGTGGGACAGGGCCAGATACGCAGTATTTT.